The rows below give T cell receptor beta chains drawn from one sample of a study of T cell changes during pregnancy in multiple sclerosis. Clones were sequenced by immunoSEQ multiplex PCR, and TCRdb holds only the in-frame ones, with some missing. The sample contains 70,000 to 75,000 clones, roughly 92% of which appear only once. The material sequenced was peripheral blood, taken in the second trimester of pregnancy. The receptors come from a female donor with multiple sclerosis, enrolled in a pregnancy study. CDR3s include the opening cysteine and the closing phenylalanine or tryptophan. The D gene is left open where the match is weak. Size is omitted from some rows. Given values are once, few, many or a class for expanded clones.

j_gene | abundance | d_gene | v_gene | CDR3aa | CDR3nt
TRBJ2-6 | . | . | TRBV19 | CASSGFQGHSGANVLTF | TGTGCCAGTAGTGGGTTTCAGGGGCACTCTGGGGCCAACGTCCTGACTTTC
TRBJ2-3 | . | TRBD1 | TRBV5-6 | CASSLGDRGTDTQYF | TGTGCCAGCAGCTTGGGGGACAGGGGTACAGATACGCAGTATTTT
TRBJ1-4 | . | . | TRBV30 | CALSEEGSAEKLFF | TGTGCCTTATCCGAAGAGGGTTCAGCTGAAAAACTGTTTTTT
TRBJ2-1 | . | TRBD2 | TRBV11-2 | CASSSTSGRTTYNEQFF | TGTGCCAGCAGCAGCACTAGCGGGAGGACCACCTACAATGAGCAGTTCTTC
TRBJ2-5 | . | TRBD1 | TRBV7-9 | CASSPPLQGLGETQYF | TGTGCCAGCAGTCCCCCACTACAGGGGTTGGGAGAGACCCAGTACTTC
TRBJ2-5 | . | TRBD1 | TRBV19 | CASSIGGQRNLRETQYF | TGTGCCAGTAGTATAGGGGGACAGCGTAACCTGCGAGAGACCCAGTACTTC
TRBJ2-5 | . | TRBD2 | TRBV5-1 | CASSFSGGQETQYF | TGCGCCAGCAGCTTTAGCGGGGGGCAAGAGACCCAGTACTTC
TRBJ2-7 | . | TRBD2 | TRBV5-4 | CASSLGTSGKHEQYF | TGTGCCAGCAGCTTGGGGACTAGCGGGAAGCACGAGCAGTACTTC
TRBJ2-3 | . | TRBD2 | TRBV7-3 | CASSLIAGDVNTQYF | TGTGCCAGCAGCTTAATAGCGGGAGATGTGAATACGCAGTATTTT
TRBJ2-7 | . | TRBD1 | TRBV30 | CAWSVLTGGHEQYF | TGTGCCTGGAGTGTCCTAACAGGGGGTCACGAGCAGTACTTC
TRBJ2-6 | once | TRBD2 | TRBV19 | CASSPSGRITGANVLTF | TGTGCCAGTAGTCCTAGCGGGAGAATCACCGGGGCCAACGTCCTGACTTTC
TRBJ2-7 | . | TRBD2 | TRBV4-2 | CASSQGLAGVYEQYF | TGTGCCAGCAGCCAAGGGCTAGCGGGAGTCTACGAGCAGTACTTC
TRBJ2-5 | . | . | TRBV2 | CASSEGRQETQYF | TGTGCCAGCAGTGAAGGCAGGCAAGAGACCCAGTACTTC
TRBJ1-5 | . | . | TRBV10-3 | CAISGTVTDQPQHF | TGTGCCATCAGTGGGACAGTTACGGATCAGCCCCAGCATTTT
TRBJ1-4 | . | . | TRBV11-2 | CASSPPPGYANEKLFF | TGTGCCAGCAGCCCCCCACCCGGGTACGCTAATGAAAAACTGTTTTTT
TRBJ2-7 | . | . | TRBV29-1 | CSVEAGYEQYF | TGCAGCGTTGAAGCGGGCTACGAGCAGTACTTC
TRBJ1-5 | . | . | TRBV2 | CASSAQDTKNQPQHF | TGTGCCAGCAGTGCCCAGGACACAAAGAATCAGCCCCAGCATTTT
TRBJ2-5 | . | TRBD2 | TRBV5-1 | CASSVAGGQTQYF | TGCGCCAGCAGCGTAGCGGGGGGGCAGACCCAGTACTTC
TRBJ1-2 | once | TRBD1 | TRBV28 | CASSFTGDYGYTF | TGTGCCAGCAGTTTCACAGGGGACTATGGCTACACCTTC
TRBJ2-2 | . | . | TRBV5-1 | CASSARRGSNTGELFF | TGCGCCAGCAGTGCCCGGCGGGGCTCGAACACCGGGGAGCTGTTTTTT
TRBJ2-1 | . | TRBD2 | TRBV11-3 | CASSLVKRGGGLQFF | TGTGCCAGCAGCTTAGTGAAGCGGGGGGGCGGATTGCAGTTCTTC
TRBJ1-1 | . | . | TRBV27 | CASTLGGSSTEAFF | TGTGCCAGCACCTTGGGGGGGTCGTCCACTGAAGCTTTCTTT
TRBJ2-5 | . | . | TRBV9 | CASSVLPGQETQYF | TGTGCCAGCAGCGTACTTCCAGGCCAAGAGACCCAGTACTTC
TRBJ2-3 | . | TRBD2 | TRBV7-9 | CASTPSTSGTDTQYF | TGTGCCAGCACCCCCTCAACTAGCGGGACAGATACGCAGTATTTT
TRBJ2-1 | once | TRBD2 | TRBV11-2 | CASSFMLAGANEQFF | TGTGCCAGCAGCTTTATGCTAGCGGGGGCCAATGAGCAGTTCTTC
TRBJ2-1 | . | TRBD2 | TRBV28 | CASKGLAGVQFF | TGTGCCAGCAAGGGGCTAGCGGGAGTGCAGTTCTTC
TRBJ1-1 | once | TRBD1 | TRBV7-8 | CASSPTGGDIEAFF | TGTGCCAGCAGTCCTACAGGGGGGGACATTGAAGCTTTCTTT
TRBJ1-1 | . | TRBD1 | TRBV6-1 | CASKTGGRTEAFF | TGTGCCAGCAAAACAGGGGGTAGGACTGAAGCTTTCTTT
TRBJ2-7 | . | TRBD1 | TRBV6-6 | CASSWTGGSYEQYF | TGTGCCAGCAGTTGGACAGGGGGCTCCTACGAGCAGTACTTC
TRBJ1-6 | . | . | TRBV7-8 | CASSLAAGANSPLHF | TGTGCCAGCAGCTTAGCGGCAGGGGCTAATTCACCCCTCCACTTT